One and the same sample provided the 25 T cell receptor beta chains below, sequenced in a study of CD8 T cells in Susac syndrome. When the RNA was reverse transcribed, random hexamers were used with an input of 0.5 to 1 ug. TCRdb re-derived calls from the immunoSEQ multiplex PCR reads in MiXCR, one entry per CDR3 protein. The repertoire consists of roughly 190,000 distinct CDR3 sequences, with 90% to 95% occurring once and the leading ten covering around 0.085%. Specimen: CD4+ T cells from PBMCs. These receptors came from a human donor with Susac syndrome.

The CDR3 nucleotides read TGCGCCAGCAGCTTAATCCCCCAAGGGAGCGCCTACAATGAGCAGTTCTTC. Its protein is CASSLIPQGSAYNEQFF. The chain links TRBV5-1 to TRBJ2-1; TRBD2 might be the D (5 bases). The CDR3 has 17 residues. V was trimmed by 2 bases and J by 2 bases, leaving 17 bases between them. CDR1 is SGHRS, CDR2 YFSETQ, per germline.

The V and J genes are TRBV20-1 and TRBJ2-5; possibly TRBD2 for D (6 bases). The CDR3 is made up of 15 amino acids. V was clipped by 0 bases and J by 2 bases, with 13 bases between them. Per the germline V gene, CDR1 is DFQATT and CDR2 is SNEGSKA (reference sequence). CDR3: CSARDLERVQETQYF. The CDR3 region has the DNA TGCAGTGCTAGAGATCTAGAGCGGGTACAAGAGACCCAGTACTTC.

The chain uses TRBV19 and TRBJ2-1; 8 bases are a match to TRBD2. Germline CDR1 and CDR2: LNHDA and SQIVND (reference sequence). The CDR3 loop spans 15 amino acids. The J segment lost 7 bases and the V segment lost 3 bases, leaving 8 bases of the junction unmatched. The CDR3 reads CASSIHGGGQNEQFF. The CDR3 nucleotides read TGTGCCAGTAGTATTCATGGCGGGGGGCAGAATGAGCAGTTCTTC.

V is TRBV6-1 and J is TRBJ2-1, with 9 bases identical to TRBD1. This CDR3 has 16 amino acids. Trimming removed 5 bases from V and 5 bases from J; junction bases left unmatched: 10. Germline V gene data show CDR1 as MNHNS and CDR2 as SASEGT. In nucleotides, the CDR3 is TGTGCCAGCAGTCCCGGGACAGGGTTCGGAAACAATGAGCAGTTCTTC. It encodes CASSPGTGFGNNEQFF.

The sample holds a few counts of this clonotype. V usage is TRBV7-9 and J usage is TRBJ2-7; perhaps TRBD2 as D (6 bases). The CDR3 contains 14 residues. Trimming took 5 bases from V and 4 from J, leaving 15 bases between them. Germline values: CDR1 SEHNR, CDR2 FQNEAQ (reference sequence). Here the CDR3 reads CASSRLGGTYEQYF. The CDR3 coding sequence is TGTGCCAGCAGCCGGTTGGGGGGAACGTACGAGCAGTACTTC.

The chain links TRBV12-3 or TRBV12-4 to TRBJ2-6; D tentatively fits TRBD1 or TRBD2 (5 bases each). CDR3 size: 14 residues. V gave up 8 bases and J gave up 1 base, with 9 bases separating them. The CDR3 spells CASSGTSGANVLTF. As DNA, the CDR3 is TGTGCCAGCTCTGGGACGTCTGGGGCCAACGTCCTGACTTTC.

The rearrangement links TRBV7-8 to TRBJ2-1; D uncertain. V lost 1 base and J 5 bases, leaving 15 bases between the germline ends. The CDR3 has 16 amino acids. Germline V gene sequence: CDR1 SGHVS, CDR2 FQNEAQ. CDR3 DNA sequence: TGTGCCAGCAGCTTAGTTCGGCTAGGGAATGACAATGAGCAGTTCTTC. This codes for CASSLVRLGNDNEQFF.

CDR3: CASSPLGTGGAKGLDYGYTF. The CDR3 bases are TGTGCCAGCTCACCACTTGGGACAGGGGGCGCGAAGGGTCTTGACTATGGCTACACCTTC. The V gene is TRBV18, the J gene TRBJ1-2; 12 positions match TRBD1. J gave up 3 bases and V 1 base, and 15 bases lay outside the gene matches. Germline V gene sequence: CDR1 KGHSH, CDR2 LQKENI. The CDR3 spans 20 residues.

The chain carries TRBV4-2 and TRBJ2-5; possible D gene TRBD1, 5 bases. Germline assignment: CDR1 LGHNA and CDR2 YNFKEQ. V dropped 4 bases and J dropped 1 base, with 7 bases sitting between them. The CDR3 is 13 residues long. The CDR3 nucleotides are TGTGCCAGCAGCCCAGGGCCCCAAGAGACCCAGTACTTC. This gives the protein CASSPGPQETQYF.

The gene calls are TRBV3-1 and TRBJ1-3; 7 bases are a match to TRBD1. V was pared by 4 bases and J by 0 bases, with 6 bases of the junction left unmatched. There are 16 residues in the CDR3. Germline lookup yields CDR1 LGHDT and CDR2 YNNKEL (reference sequence). In DNA form, the CDR3 reads TGTGCCAGCAGCCCTCGACAGGGAAGCTCTGGAAACACCATATATTTT. It specifies CASSPRQGSSGNTIYF. Based on the CDR3 plus reference TRBV3-1 and TRBJ1-3, the full variable domain is DTAVSQTPKYLVTQMGNDKSIKCEQNLGHDTMYWYKQDSKKFLKIMFSYNNKELIINETVPNRFSPKSPDKAHLNLHINSLELGDSAVYFCASSPRQGSSGNTIYFGEGSWLTVV.

This chain links TRBV27 with TRBJ2-3; D possibly corresponds to TRBD1 (6 bases). V lost 6 bases to trimming and J lost 4 bases, with 23 bases between them. This CDR3 region has 17 residues. Germline lookup yields CDR1 MNHEY and CDR2 SMNVEV (reference sequence). The CDR3 nucleotides are TGTGCCAGCAGCCGAGGGACACCCGGGTATGTGGCAGATACGCAGTATTTT. Its translation: CASSRGTPGYVADTQYF.

The chain uses TRBV19 and TRBJ2-1, with 7 bases lining up with TRBD1. The V and J ends lost 7 bases and 9 bases, in that order; junction bases with no gene match: 6. The CDR3 consists of 12 residues. The germline V gene has CDR1 LNHDA and CDR2 SQIVND (reference sequence). The CDR3 coding sequence is TGTGCCAGTAACAATAACAGGGGTGAGCAGTTCTTC. Encoded protein: CASNNNRGEQFF.

The chain joins TRBV9 to TRBJ2-1; 10 bases are a match to TRBD1. The CDR3 has 15 amino acids. V shed 4 bases, J shed 4 bases, and the junction held 5 bases outside the gene matches. Germline V lookup: CDR1 SGDLS, CDR2 YYNGEE. Here the CDR3 DNA reads TGTGCCAGCAGCCCTCGGACAGGGGGGTACAATGAGCAGTTCTTC. Translation gives CASSPRTGGYNEQFF.

This clonotype was detected a few times. This sequence joins TRBV30 and TRBJ2-7; D gene unclear. Germline values: CDR1 GTSNPN, CDR2 SVGIG (reference sequence). The CDR3 has 13 amino acids. V gave up 2 bases and J gave up 3 bases, with 11 bases separating them. CDR3 in amino acids: CAWSRPGGYEQYF. CDR3 DNA: TGTGCCTGGAGTCGTCCTGGTGGCTACGAGCAGTACTTC.

V gene TRBV20-1 combines with J gene TRBJ2-7; 8 bases agree with TRBD2. After removal of 2 bases from V and 4 bases from J, the junction contained 7 bases not matched to a gene. This CDR3 comprises 14 residues. The germline gives CDR1 DFQATT, CDR2 SNEGSKA (reference sequence). CDR3 protein: CSARPKASGYEQYF. For the CDR3, the DNA is TGCAGTGCTAGACCAAAAGCTAGCGGGTACGAGCAGTACTTC.

This chain links TRBV25-1 with TRBJ2-1; a possible D gene is TRBD1 (6 bases). V lost 8 bases and J 3 bases, leaving 8 bases between the germline ends. Per germline, CDR1 MGHDK and CDR2 SYGVNS. CDR3 size: 12 residues. The CDR3 sequence: CASGGYYNEQFF. The CDR3 coding sequence is TGTGCCAGCGGGGGCTACTACAATGAGCAGTTCTTC.

The chain joins TRBV28 to TRBJ2-7; 12 bases are shared with TRBD2. Germline CDR1 MDHEN, CDR2 SYDVKM. V shed 5 bases, J shed 7 bases, and the junction held 12 bases outside the gene matches. The CDR3 contains 16 residues. The chain's CDR3 is CASSLYQTSGSGEQYF. CDR3 nucleotide sequence: TGTGCCAGCAGTCTCTACCAGACTAGCGGGAGCGGTGAGCAGTACTTC.

This clonotype was seen once. The chain couples TRBV7-6 to TRBJ2-5, with 13 positions matching TRBD2. The CDR3 covers 16 residues. CDR1 is SGHVS and CDR2 is FNYEAQ in the germline V gene. V dropped 5 bases and J dropped 5; count of bases not matched to a gene: 8. The DNA of the CDR3 is TGTGCCAGCAGCCCTTGGACTAGCGGGAGCAGGGAGACCCAGTACTTC. The encoded protein is CASSPWTSGSRETQYF.

The genes are TRBV2 and TRBJ2-7; 11 positions agree with TRBD2. V was pared by 5 bases and J by 5 bases, with 8 bases of the junction left unmatched. The CDR3 runs to 15 residues. Germline V gene sequence: CDR1 SNHLY, CDR2 FYNNEI. This CDR3 is CASSYSGRAFHEQYF. The CDR3 DNA reads as TGTGCCAGCAGTTATAGCGGGAGGGCCTTCCACGAGCAGTACTTC.

CDR3 protein: CASSQGQPYNEQFF. The CDR3 DNA reads as TGTGCCAGCAGCCAGGGACAGCCCTACAATGAGCAGTTCTTC. This chain links TRBV28 with TRBJ2-1; TRBD1 matches 7 bases. Looked up from germline, CDR1 is MDHEN and CDR2 is SYDVKM. This CDR3 is built from 14 residues. The trim removed 6 bases at V and 2 bases at J, leaving 4 bases unmatched.

The gene calls are TRBV5-5 and TRBJ2-5, with 12 nucleotides matching TRBD2. The CDR3 extends over 15 amino acids. The germline V gene encodes CDR1 SGHKS and CDR2 YYEKEE (reference sequence). Trimming took 4 bases from V and 5 from J; bases not matched to a gene: 6. The chain's CDR3 is CASSLGLAGWETQYF. The CDR3 bases are TGTGCCAGCAGCCTTGGACTAGCGGGGTGGGAGACCCAGTACTTC.

The chain has TRBV20-1 and TRBJ1-3; D gene uncertain. The CDR3 runs 15 residues. Germline CDR1 DFQATT, CDR2 SNEGSKA (reference sequence). V shed 3 bases and J shed 0 bases, with 12 bases lying between them. The CDR3: CSASKGEHSGNTIYF. CDR3 bases: TGCAGTGCTAGTAAGGGCGAACACTCTGGAAACACCATATATTTT.

The chain is built from TRBV6-1 and TRBJ1-1; a weak D match, TRBD1 (5 bases). Germline lookup yields CDR1 MNHNS and CDR2 SASEGT. This CDR3 contains 13 residues. The ends were cut back, 10 bases at V and 6 bases at J, with 18 bases in the middle. CDR3 DNA: TGTGCCACCGGGCGTAGGAGGGGATCTGAAGCTTTCTTT. Encoded protein: CATGRRRGSEAFF.

The chain employs TRBV18 and TRBJ2-3; the match to TRBD2 covers 9 bases. The CDR3 sequence is 15 residues long. From germline, CDR1 is KGHSH and CDR2 LQKENI. V lost 6 bases to trimming and J lost 2 bases; unmatched junction nucleotides: 6. CDR3 sequence: CASSQTSGYTDTQYF. In nucleotides, the CDR3 is TGTGCCAGCTCTCAGACTAGCGGATACACAGATACGCAGTATTTT.

The J gene is TRBJ2-3, the V gene TRBV9; no firm D call. The CDR3 contains 13 residues. Trimming removed 3 bases at V and 6 bases at J, with 11 bases between. CDR1 and CDR2 (germline): SGDLS, YYNGEE. The CDR3 loop is CASSATFVDTQYF. The CDR3 coding sequence is TGTGCCAGCAGCGCAACCTTTGTCGATACGCAGTATTTT.